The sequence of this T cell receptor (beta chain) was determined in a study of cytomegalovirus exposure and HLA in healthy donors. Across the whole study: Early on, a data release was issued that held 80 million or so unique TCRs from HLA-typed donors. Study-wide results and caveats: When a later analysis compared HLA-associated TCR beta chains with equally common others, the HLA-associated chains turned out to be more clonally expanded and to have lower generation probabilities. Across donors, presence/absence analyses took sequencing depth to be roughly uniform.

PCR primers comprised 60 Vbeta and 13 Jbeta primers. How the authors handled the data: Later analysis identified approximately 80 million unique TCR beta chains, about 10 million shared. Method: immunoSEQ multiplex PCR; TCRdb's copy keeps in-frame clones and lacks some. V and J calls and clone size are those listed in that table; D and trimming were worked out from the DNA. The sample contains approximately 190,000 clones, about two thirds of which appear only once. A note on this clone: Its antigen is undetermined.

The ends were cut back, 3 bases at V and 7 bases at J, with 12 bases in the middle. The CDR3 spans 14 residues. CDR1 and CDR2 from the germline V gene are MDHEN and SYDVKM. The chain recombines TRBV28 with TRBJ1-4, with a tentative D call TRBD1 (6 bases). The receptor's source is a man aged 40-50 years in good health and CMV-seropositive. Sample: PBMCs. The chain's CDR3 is CASSFTGNGEKLFF. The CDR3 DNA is TGTGCCAGCAGTTTTACAGGGAACGGTGAAAAACTGTTTTTT. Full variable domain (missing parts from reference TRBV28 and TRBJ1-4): DVKVTQSSRYLVKRTGEKVFLECVQDMDHENMFWYRQDPGLGLRLIYFSYDVKMKEKGDIPEGYSVSREKKERFSLILESASTNQTSMYLCASSFTGNGEKLFFGSGTQLSVL.